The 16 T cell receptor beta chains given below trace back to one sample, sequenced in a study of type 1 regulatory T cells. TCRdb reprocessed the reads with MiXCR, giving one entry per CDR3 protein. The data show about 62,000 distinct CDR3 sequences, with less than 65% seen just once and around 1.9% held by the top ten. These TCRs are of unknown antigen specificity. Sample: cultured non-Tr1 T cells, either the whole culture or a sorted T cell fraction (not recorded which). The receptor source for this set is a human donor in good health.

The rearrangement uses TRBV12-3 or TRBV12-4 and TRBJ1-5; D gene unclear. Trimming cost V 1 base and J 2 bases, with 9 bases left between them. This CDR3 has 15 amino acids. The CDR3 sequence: CASSLGALRNQPQHF. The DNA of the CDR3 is TGTGCCAGCAGTTTAGGCGCCCTCCGCAATCAGCCCCAGCATTTT.

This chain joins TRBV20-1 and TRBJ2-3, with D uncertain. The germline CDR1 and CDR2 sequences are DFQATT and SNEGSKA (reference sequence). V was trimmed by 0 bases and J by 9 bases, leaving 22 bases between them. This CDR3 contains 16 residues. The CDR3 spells CSARDALGSVQTTQYF. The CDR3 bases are TGCAGTGCTAGAGATGCTCTCGGAAGTGTTCAGACCACGCAGTATTTT.

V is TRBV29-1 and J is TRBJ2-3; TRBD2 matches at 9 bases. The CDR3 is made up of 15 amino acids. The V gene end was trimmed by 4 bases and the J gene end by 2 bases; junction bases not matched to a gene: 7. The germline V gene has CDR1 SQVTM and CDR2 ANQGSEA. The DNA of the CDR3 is TGCAGCGTTGGCAGACTAGCGGAGATCACAGATACGCAGTATTTT. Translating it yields CSVGRLAEITDTQYF.

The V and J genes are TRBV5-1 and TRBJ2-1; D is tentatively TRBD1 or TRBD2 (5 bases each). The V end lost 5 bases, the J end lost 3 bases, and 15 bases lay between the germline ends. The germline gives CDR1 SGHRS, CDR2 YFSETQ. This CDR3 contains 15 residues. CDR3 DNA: TGCGCCAGCAGGTCGACTGGGGGAGTCTACAATGAGCAGTTCTTC. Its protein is CASRSTGGVYNEQFF. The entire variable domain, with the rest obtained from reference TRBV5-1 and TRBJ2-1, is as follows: KAGVTQTPRYLIKTRGQQVTLSCSPISGHRSVSWYQQTPGQGLQFLFEYFSETQRNKGNFPGRFSGRQFSNSRSEMNVSTLELGDSALYLCASRSTGGVYNEQFFGPGTRLTVL.

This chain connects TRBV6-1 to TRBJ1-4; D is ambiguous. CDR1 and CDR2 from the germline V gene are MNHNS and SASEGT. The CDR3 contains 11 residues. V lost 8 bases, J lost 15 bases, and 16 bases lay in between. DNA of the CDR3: TGTGCCAGCCGGTTGATCGCACATGTGTTTTTT. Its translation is CASRLIAHVFF.

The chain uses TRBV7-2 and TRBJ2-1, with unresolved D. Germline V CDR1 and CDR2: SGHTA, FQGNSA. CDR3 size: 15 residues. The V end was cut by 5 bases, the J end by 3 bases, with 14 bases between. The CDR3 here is CASSRNGPSYNEQFF. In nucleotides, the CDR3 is TGTGCCAGCAGCCGTAACGGCCCAAGCTACAATGAGCAGTTCTTC.

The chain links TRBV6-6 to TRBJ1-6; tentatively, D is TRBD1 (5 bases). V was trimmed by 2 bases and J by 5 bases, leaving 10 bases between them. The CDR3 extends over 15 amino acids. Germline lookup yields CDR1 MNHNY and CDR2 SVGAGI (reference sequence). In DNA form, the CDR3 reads TGTGCCAGCAGTTACGGTACAGGAAATAATTCACCCCTCCACTTT. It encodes CASSYGTGNNSPLHF.

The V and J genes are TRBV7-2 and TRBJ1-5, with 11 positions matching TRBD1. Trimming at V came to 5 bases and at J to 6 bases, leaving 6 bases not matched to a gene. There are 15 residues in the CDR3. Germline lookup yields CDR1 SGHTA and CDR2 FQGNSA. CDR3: CASSHGQGALQPQHF. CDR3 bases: TGTGCCAGCAGCCATGGACAGGGGGCCCTTCAGCCCCAGCATTTT.

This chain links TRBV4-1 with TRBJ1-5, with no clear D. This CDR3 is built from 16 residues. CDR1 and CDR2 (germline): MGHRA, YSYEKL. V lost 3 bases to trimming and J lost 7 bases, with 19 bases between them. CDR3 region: CASSHPLAKQPQPQHF. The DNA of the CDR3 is TGCGCCAGCAGCCACCCACTCGCGAAGCAACCGCAGCCCCAGCATTTT.

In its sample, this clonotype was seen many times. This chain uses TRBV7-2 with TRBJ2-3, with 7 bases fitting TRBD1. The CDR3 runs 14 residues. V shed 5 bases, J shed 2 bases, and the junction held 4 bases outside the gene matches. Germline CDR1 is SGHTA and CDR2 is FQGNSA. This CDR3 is CASSQGQYTDTQYF. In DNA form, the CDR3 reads TGTGCCAGCAGCCAGGGACAGTACACAGATACGCAGTATTTT.

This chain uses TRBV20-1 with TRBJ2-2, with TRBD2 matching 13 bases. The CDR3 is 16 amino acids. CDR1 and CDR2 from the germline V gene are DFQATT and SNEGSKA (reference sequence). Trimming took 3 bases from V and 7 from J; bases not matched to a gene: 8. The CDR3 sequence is CSASTSGRAAVGELFF. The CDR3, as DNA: TGCAGTGCTAGTACTAGCGGGAGGGCCGCCGTCGGGGAGCTGTTTTTT.

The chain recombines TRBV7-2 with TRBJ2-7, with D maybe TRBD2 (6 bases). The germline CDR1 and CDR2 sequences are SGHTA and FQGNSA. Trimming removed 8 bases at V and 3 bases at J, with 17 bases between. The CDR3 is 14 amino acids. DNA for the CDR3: TGTGCCAGCTCAAGCAGACTAGGGCGCTACGAGCAGTACTTC. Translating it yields CASSSRLGRYEQYF. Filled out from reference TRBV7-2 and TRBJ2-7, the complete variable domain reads GAGVSQSPSNKVTEKGKDVELRCDPISGHTALYWYRQSLGQGLEFLIYFQGNSAPDKSGLPSDRFSAERTGGSVSTLTIQRTQQEDSAVYLCASSSRLGRYEQYFGPGTRLTVT.

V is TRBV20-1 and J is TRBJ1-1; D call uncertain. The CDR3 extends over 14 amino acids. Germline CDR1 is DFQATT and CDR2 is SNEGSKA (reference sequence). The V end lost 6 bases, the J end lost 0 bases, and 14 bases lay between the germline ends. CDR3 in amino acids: CSASGGALNTEAFF. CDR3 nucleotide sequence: TGCAGTGCCAGTGGTGGCGCGTTGAACACTGAAGCTTTCTTT.

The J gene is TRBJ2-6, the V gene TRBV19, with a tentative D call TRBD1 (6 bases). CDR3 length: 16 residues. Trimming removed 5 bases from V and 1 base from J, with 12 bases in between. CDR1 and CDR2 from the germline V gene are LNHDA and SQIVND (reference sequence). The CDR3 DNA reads TGTGCCAGTAGTTCGCTACAGGGATCTGGGGCCAACGTCCTGACTTTC. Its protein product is CASSSLQGSGANVLTF.

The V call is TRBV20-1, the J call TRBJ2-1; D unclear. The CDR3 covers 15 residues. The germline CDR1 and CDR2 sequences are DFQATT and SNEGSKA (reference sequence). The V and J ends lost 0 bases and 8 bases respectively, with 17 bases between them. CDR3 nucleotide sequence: TGCAGTGCTAGAGATCCCCTTCGGTCCTCGGATGAGCAGTTCTTC. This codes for CSARDPLRSSDEQFF.

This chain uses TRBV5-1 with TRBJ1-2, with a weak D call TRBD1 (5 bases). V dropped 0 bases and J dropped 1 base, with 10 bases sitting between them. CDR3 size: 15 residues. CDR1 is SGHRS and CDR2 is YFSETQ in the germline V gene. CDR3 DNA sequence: TGCGCCAGCAGCTTGGCAGGGTCGGATAACTATGGCTACACCTTC. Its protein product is CASSLAGSDNYGYTF. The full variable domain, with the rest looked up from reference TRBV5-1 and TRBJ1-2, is KAGVTQTPRYLIKTRGQQVTLSCSPISGHRSVSWYQQTPGQGLQFLFEYFSETQRNKGNFPGRFSGRQFSNSRSEMNVSTLELGDSALYLCASSLAGSDNYGYTFGSGTRLTVV.